This T cell receptor beta chain was observed in a study of response to subunit inactivated influenza vaccine. In TCRdb, the RT-PCR reads were re-called with MiXCR into one record per CDR3 protein. The sample shows about 570,000 distinct CDR3 sequences, around 11% of them seen only once. CDR3 size: 16 residues. Germline V gives CDR1 SQVTM, CDR2 ANQGSEA. Trimming pared 6 bases from V and 7 bases from J, leaving 25 bases between. These data were also filed under a second study, of T cells expressing NK-cell markers. As that report states: The authors made TCR beta cDNA libraries by 5'RACE template switching. This switching added a universal primer site and UMIs. Topping the CD3+CD56-NKG2C+ fraction as well were these clonotypes, in several donors.

The chain links TRBV29-1 to TRBJ2-1; D remains unclear. Specimen: PBMCs from blood, collected on the day of vaccination. The source is a man between 50 and 59 years old who received an inactivated influenza vaccine. The CDR3 nucleotides are TGCAGCGTGGAACGAACAAGGGTATCTTACCGAAATGAGCAGTTCTTC. Protein product: CSVERTRVSYRNEQFF.